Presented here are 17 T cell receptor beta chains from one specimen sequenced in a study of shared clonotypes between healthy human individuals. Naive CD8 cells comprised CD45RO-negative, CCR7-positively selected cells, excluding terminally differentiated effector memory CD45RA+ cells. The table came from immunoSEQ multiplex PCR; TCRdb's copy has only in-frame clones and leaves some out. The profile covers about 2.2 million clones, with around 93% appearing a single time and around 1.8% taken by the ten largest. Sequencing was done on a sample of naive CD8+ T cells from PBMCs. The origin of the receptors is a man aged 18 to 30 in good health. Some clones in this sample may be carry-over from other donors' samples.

The CDR3 loop is CASSPEGQIRIYGYTF. The CDR3 nucleotides read TGTGCCAGCAGCCCGGAGGGGCAAATTCGCATCTATGGCTACACCTTC. The rearrangement joins TRBV9 to TRBJ1-2; TRBD1 is a possible D gene (5 bases). The germline gives CDR1 SGDLS, CDR2 YYNGEE. The length of the CDR3 is 16 residues. Deletions cut 4 bases from V and 4 bases from J, with 20 bases between.

CDR3 DNA sequence: TGTGCCAGCAGCCATAGGTCTAGCGGTAAAATCACCTACGAGCAGTACTTC. Translation: CASSHRSSGKITYEQYF. This sequence joins TRBV6-4 and TRBJ2-7, with TRBD2 matching over 7 bases. V shed 6 bases and J 2 bases; nucleotides not matched to a gene: 16. The CDR3 is 17 residues long. The germline V gene has CDR1 MRHNA and CDR2 SNTAGT.

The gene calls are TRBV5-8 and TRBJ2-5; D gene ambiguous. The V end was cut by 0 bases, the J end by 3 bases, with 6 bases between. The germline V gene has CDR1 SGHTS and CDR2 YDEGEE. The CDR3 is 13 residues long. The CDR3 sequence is CASSLDAEETQYF. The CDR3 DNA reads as TGTGCCAGCAGCTTGGATGCCGAAGAGACCCAGTACTTC.

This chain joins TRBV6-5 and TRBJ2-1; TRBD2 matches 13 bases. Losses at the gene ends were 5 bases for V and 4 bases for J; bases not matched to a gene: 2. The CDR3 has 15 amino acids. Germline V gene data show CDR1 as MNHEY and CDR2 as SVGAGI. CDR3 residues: CASSKGLAGYNEQFF. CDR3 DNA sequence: TGTGCCAGCAGTAAGGGACTAGCGGGATACAATGAGCAGTTCTTC.

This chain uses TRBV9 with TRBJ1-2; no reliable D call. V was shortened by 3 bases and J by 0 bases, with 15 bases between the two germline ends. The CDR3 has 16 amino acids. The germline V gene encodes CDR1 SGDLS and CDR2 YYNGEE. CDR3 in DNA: TGTGCCAGCAGCGCTCCCAAGGACCCCTCTAACTATGGCTACACCTTC. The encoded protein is CASSAPKDPSNYGYTF.

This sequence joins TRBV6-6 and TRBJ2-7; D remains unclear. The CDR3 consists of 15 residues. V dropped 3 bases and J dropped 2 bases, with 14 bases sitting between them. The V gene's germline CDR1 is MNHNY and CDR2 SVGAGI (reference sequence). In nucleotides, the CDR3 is TGTGCCAGCAGTTATAGCCTAACATCTCCCTACGAGCAGTACTTC. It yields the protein CASSYSLTSPYEQYF.

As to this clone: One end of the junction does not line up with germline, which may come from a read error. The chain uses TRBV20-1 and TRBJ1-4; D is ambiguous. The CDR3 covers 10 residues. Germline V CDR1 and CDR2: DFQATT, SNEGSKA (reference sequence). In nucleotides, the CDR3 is TGCAGTGCCAGAGGGGAAAAACTGTTTTTT. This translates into CSARGEKLFF.

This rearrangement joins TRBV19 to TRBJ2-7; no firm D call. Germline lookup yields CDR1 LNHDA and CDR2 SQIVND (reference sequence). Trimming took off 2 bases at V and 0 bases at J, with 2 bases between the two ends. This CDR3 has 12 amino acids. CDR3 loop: CASSIPSYEQYF. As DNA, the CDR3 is TGTGCCAGTAGTATACCCTCCTACGAGCAGTACTTC.

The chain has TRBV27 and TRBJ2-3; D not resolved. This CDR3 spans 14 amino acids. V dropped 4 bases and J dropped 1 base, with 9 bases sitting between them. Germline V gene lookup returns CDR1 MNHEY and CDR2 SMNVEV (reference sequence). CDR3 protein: CASSSRPGTDTQYF. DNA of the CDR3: TGTGCCAGCAGTTCAAGACCGGGCACAGATACGCAGTATTTT.

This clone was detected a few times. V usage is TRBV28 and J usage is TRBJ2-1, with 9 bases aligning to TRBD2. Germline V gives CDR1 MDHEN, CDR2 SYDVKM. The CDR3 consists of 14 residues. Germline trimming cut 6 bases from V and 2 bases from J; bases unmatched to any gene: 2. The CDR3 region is CASRLAGAYNEQFF. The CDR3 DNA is TGTGCCAGCAGGTTAGCGGGGGCCTACAATGAGCAGTTCTTC.

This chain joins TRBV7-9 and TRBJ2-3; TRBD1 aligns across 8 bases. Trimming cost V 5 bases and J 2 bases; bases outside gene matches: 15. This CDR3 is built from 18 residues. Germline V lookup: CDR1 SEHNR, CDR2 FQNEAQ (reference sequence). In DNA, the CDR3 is TGTGCCAGCAGCCCAGGGAGCCAAGGGACAGGCAACACAGATACGCAGTATTTT. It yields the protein CASSPGSQGTGNTDTQYF.

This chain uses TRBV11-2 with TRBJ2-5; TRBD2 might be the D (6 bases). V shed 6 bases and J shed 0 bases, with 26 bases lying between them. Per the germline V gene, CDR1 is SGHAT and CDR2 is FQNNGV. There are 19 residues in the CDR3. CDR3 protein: CASSSSGSGPGRYQETQYF. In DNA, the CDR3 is TGTGCCAGCAGTTCCAGCGGGTCGGGGCCAGGTCGGTACCAAGAGACCCAGTACTTC. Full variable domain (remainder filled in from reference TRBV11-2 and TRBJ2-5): EAGVAQSPRYKIIEKRQSVAFWCNPISGHATLYWYQQILGQGPKLLIQFQNNGVVDDSQLPKDRFSAERLKGVDSTLKIQPAKLEDSAVYLCASSSSGSGPGRYQETQYFGPGTRLLVL.

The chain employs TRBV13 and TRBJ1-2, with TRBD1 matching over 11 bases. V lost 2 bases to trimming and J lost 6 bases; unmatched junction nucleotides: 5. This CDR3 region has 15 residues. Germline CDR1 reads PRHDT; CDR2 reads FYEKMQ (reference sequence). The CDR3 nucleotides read TGTGCCAGCAGCTTATTCGGACAGGGGGCAAATGGCTACACCTTC. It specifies CASSLFGQGANGYTF.

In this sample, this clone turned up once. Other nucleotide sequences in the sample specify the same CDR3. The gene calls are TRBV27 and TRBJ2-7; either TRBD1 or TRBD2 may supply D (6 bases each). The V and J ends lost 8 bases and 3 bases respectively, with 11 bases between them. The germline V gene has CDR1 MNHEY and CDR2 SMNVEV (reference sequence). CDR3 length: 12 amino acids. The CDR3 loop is CASGRGRYEQYF. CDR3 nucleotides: TGTGCCAGCGGACGGGGGCGCTACGAGCAGTACTTC.

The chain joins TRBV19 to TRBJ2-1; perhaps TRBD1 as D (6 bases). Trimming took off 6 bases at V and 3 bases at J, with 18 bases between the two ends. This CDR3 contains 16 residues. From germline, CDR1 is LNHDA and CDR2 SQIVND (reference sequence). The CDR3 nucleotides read TGTGCCAGTAGAACCGAAACCGGGACAATCTACAATGAGCAGTTCTTC. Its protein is CASRTETGTIYNEQFF.

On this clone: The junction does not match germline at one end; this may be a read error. CDR3 DNA: TGTGCCAGCAGCTTAGGGGCAGAGAACCCCCGGCATTTT. Amino acids: CASSLGAENPRHF. The V call is TRBV7-9, the J call TRBJ1-5; no definite D call. In germline, CDR1 is SEHNR, CDR2 FQNEAQ (reference sequence). The CDR3 has 13 amino acids. The complete variable domain, with remaining parts taken from reference TRBV7-9 and TRBJ1-5, reads DTGVSQNPRHKITKRGQNVTFRCDPISEHNRLYWYRQTLGQGPEFLTYFQNEAQLEKSRLLSDRFSAERPKGSFSTLEIQRTEQGDSAMYLCASSLGAENPRHFGDGTRLSIL.

The CDR3: CASSPAATPNYGYTF. DNA of the CDR3: TGTGCCAGCAGCCCCGCCGCCACACCCAACTATGGCTACACCTTC. The J gene is TRBJ1-2, the V gene TRBV7-9; D remains unclear. Germline lookup yields CDR1 SEHNR and CDR2 FQNEAQ (reference sequence). The CDR3 length is 15 residues. Trimming took off 5 bases at V and 2 bases at J, with 15 bases between the two ends. Variable domain in full (rest from reference TRBV7-9 and TRBJ1-2): DTGVSQNPRHKITKRGQNVTFRCDPISEHNRLYWYRQTLGQGPEFLTYFQNEAQLEKSRLLSDRFSAERPKGSFSTLEIQRTEQGDSAMYLCASSPAATPNYGYTFGSGTRLTVV.